The TCR beta chain under discussion was sequenced for a study of OX40 agonist ivuxolimab in advanced cancers. The wider study: Under the entry rules, prior anti-PD-1, anti-PD-L1 or anti-CTLA-4 therapy was allowed, and 40% had some. Study conclusions and caveats: Clonal expansion among partial responders at 0.1-3.0 mg/kg ranked near the lowest. There were, on average, more expanded clones in CD8+ T cells than in CD4+.

Autoimmune disease history or systemic immunosuppression led to patients being barred. A word on this clone: Its target is unknown.

V was pared by 5 bases and J by 0 bases, with 20 bases between. CDR3 length: 17 residues. CDR1 is MNHEY, CDR2 SMNVEV, per germline (reference sequence). Produced via immunoSEQ multiplex PCR; TCRdb's table is partial and in-frame only. The sample lists 45,000 to 50,000 clones, over 90% occurring once. Specimen: CD4+ or CD8+ T cells sorted from blood, collected in a trial of the OX40 agonist ivuxolimab. The receptor's source is an adult with an advanced solid tumor such as melanoma, head and neck, liver or kidney cancer. The chain employs TRBV27 and TRBJ2-7, with D perhaps matching TRBD2 (6 bases). CDR3 region: CASSPSAGRPFSYEQYV. CDR3 sequence (DNA): TGTGCCAGCAGTCCCTCGGCGGGGCGCCCTTTCTCCTACGAGCAGTACGTC.